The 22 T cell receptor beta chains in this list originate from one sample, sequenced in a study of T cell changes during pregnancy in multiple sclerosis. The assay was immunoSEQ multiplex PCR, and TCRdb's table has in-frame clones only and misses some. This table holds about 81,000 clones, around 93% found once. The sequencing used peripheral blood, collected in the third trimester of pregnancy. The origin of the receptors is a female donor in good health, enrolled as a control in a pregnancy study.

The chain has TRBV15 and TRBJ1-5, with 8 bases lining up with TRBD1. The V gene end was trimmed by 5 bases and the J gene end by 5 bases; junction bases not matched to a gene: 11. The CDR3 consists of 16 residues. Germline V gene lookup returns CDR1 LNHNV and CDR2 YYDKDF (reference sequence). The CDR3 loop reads CATSFRRGRGDQPQHF. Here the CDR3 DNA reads TGTGCCACCAGCTTTCGCAGGGGGCGAGGGGATCAGCCCCAGCATTTT.

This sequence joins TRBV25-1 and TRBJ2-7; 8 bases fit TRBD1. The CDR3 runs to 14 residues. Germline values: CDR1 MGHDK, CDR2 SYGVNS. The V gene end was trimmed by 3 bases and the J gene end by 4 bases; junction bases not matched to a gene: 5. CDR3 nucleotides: TGTGCCAGCAGTGACTTAGGACAGGGTTACGAGCAGTACTTC. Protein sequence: CASSDLGQGYEQYF.

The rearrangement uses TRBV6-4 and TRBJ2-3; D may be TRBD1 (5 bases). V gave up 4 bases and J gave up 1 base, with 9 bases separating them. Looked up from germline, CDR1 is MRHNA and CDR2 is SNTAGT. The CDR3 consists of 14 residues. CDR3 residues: CASSAEGGTDTQYF. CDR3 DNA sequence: TGTGCCAGCAGTGCGGAAGGGGGCACAGATACGCAGTATTTT.

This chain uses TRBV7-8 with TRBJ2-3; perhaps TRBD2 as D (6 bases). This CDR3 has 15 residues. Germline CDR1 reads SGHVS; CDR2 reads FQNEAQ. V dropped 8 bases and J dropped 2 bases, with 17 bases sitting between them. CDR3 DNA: TGTGCCAGCCTCTGGAGGGAGGCACTCACAGATACGCAGTATTTT. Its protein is CASLWREALTDTQYF. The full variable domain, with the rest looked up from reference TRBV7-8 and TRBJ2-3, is GAGVSQSPRYKVAKRGQDVALRCDPISGHVSLFWYQQALGQGPEFLTYFQNEAQLDKSGLPSDRFFAERPEGSVSTLKIQRTQQEDSAVYLCASLWREALTDTQYFGPGTRLTVL.

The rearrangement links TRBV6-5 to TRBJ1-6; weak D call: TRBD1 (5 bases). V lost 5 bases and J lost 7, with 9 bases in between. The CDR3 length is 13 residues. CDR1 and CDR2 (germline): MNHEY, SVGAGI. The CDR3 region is CASSRGRNSPLHF. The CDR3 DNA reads TGTGCCAGCAGTCGGGGGAGGAATTCACCCCTCCACTTT.

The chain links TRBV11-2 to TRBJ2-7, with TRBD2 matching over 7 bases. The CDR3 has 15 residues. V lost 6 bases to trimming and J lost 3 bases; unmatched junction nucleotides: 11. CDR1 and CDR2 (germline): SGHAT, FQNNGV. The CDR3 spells CASSPLLAESYEQYF. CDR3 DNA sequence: TGTGCCAGCAGTCCGTTGCTAGCGGAAAGCTACGAGCAGTACTTC.

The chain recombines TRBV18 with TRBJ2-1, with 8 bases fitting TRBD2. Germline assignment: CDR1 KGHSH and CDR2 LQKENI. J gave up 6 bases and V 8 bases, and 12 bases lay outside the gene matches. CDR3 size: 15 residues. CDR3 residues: CASRQVAGTSNEQFF. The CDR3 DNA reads TGTGCCAGCCGCCAAGTAGCCGGGACTAGCAATGAGCAGTTCTTC. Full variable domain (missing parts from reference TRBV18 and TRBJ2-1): NAGVMQNPRHLVRRRGQEARLRCSPMKGHSHVYWYRQLPEEGLKFMVYLQKENIIDESGMPKERFSAEFPKEGPSILRIQQVVRGDSAAYFCASRQVAGTSNEQFFGPGTRLTVL.

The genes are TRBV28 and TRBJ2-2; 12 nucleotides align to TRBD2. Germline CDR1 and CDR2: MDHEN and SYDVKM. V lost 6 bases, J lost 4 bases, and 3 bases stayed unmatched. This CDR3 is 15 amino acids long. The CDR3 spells CASSSGLAGTGELFF. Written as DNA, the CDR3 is TGTGCCAGCAGCTCGGGACTAGCGGGCACCGGGGAGCTGTTTTTT.

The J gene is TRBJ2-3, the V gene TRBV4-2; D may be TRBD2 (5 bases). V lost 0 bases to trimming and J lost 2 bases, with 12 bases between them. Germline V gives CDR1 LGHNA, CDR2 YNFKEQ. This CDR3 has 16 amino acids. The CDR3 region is CASSQDPGELTDTQYF. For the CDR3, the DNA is TGTGCCAGCAGCCAAGACCCCGGGGAGCTCACAGATACGCAGTATTTT.

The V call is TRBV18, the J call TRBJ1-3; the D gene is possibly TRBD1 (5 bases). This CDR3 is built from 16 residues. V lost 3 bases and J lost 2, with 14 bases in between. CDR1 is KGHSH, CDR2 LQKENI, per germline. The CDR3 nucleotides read TGTGCCAGCTCACCTCAGGGCCCTTCCCCTGGAAACACCATATATTTT. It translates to CASSPQGPSPGNTIYF.

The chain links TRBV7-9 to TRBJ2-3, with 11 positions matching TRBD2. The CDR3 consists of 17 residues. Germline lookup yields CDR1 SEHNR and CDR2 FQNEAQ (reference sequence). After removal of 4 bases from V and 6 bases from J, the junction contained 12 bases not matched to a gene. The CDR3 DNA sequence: TGTGCCAGCAGCTCGGGAGGGCTAGCGGGAGGTTCGGATACGCAGTATTTT. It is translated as CASSSGGLAGGSDTQYF. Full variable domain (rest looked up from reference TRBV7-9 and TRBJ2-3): DTGVSQNPRHKITKRGQNVTFRCDPISEHNRLYWYRQTLGQGPEFLTYFQNEAQLEKSRLLSDRFSAERPKGSFSTLEIQRTEQGDSAMYLCASSSGGLAGGSDTQYFGPGTRLTVL.

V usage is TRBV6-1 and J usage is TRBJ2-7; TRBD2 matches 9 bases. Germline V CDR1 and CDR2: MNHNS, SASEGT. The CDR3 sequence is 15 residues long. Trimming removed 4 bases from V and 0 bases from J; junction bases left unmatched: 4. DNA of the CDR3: TGTGCCAGCAGTGTTATAGCGGGGGCCTCCTACGAGCAGTACTTC. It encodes CASSVIAGASYEQYF.

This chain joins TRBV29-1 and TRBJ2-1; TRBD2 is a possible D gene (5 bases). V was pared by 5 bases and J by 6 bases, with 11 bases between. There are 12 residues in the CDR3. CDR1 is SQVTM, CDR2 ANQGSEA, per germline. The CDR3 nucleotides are TGCAGCGTTCGCGAGAGGGCCAATGAGCAGTTCTTC. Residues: CSVRERANEQFF.

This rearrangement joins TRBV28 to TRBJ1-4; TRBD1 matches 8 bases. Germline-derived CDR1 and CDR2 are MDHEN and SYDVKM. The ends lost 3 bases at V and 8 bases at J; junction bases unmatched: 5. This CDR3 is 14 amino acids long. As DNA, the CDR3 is TGTGCCAGCAGTTTGACAGGGGCGGCCGAAAAACTGTTTTTT. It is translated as CASSLTGAAEKLFF.

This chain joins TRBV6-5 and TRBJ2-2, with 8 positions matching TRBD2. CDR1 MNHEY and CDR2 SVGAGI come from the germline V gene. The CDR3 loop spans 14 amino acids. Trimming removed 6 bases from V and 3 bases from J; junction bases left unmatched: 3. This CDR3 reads CASSQLADTGELFF. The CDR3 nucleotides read TGTGCCAGCAGCCAACTAGCGGACACCGGGGAGCTGTTTTTT.

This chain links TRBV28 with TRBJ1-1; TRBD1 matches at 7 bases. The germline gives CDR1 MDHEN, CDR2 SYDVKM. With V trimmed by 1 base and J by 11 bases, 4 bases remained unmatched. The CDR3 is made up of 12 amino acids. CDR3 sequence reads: CASSLLGQAAFF. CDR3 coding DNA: TGTGCCAGCAGTTTATTAGGACAGGCGGCTTTCTTT.

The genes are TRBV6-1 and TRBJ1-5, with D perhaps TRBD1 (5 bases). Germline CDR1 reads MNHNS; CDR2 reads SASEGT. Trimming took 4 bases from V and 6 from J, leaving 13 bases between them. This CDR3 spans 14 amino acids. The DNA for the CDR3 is TGTGCCAGCAGTGGGACACCCGGTACTCAGCCCCAGCATTTT. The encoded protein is CASSGTPGTQPQHF.

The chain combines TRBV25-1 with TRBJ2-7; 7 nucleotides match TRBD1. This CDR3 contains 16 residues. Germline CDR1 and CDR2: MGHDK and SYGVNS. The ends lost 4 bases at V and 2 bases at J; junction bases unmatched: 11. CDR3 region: CASSAETGLGAYEQYF. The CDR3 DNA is TGTGCCAGCAGTGCTGAGACAGGGCTGGGAGCCTACGAGCAGTACTTC.

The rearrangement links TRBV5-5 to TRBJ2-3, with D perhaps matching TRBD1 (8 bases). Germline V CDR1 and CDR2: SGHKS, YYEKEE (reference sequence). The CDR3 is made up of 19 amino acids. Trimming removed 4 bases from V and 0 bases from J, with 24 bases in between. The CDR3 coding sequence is TGTGCCAGCAGCCAGGACAGGGACTATGCTGACGCTAGCACAGATACGCAGTATTTT. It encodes CASSQDRDYADASTDTQYF. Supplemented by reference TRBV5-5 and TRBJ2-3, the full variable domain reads DAGVTQSPTHLIKTRGQQVTLRCSPISGHKSVSWYQQVLGQGPQFIFQYYEKEERGRGNFPDRFSARQFPNYSSELNVNALLLGDSALYLCASSQDRDYADASTDTQYFGPGTRLTVL.

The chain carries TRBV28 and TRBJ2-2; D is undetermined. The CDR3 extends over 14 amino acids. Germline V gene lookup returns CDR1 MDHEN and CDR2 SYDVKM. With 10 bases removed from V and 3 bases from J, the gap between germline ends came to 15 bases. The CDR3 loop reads CATSGGVDTGELFF. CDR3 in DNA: TGTGCCACAAGTGGCGGAGTGGACACCGGGGAGCTGTTTTTT.

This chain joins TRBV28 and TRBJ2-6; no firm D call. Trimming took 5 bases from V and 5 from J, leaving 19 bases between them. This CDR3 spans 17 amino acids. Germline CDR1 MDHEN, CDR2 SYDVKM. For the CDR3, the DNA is TGTGCCAGCAGTCCCCTGGCACGACTTCTCTGGGCCAACGTCCTGACTTTC. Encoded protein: CASSPLARLLWANVLTF.

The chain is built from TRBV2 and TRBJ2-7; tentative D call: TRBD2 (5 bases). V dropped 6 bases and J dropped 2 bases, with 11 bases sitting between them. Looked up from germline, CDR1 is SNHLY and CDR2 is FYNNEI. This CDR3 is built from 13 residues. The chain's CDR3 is CASREGPAYEQYF. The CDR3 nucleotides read TGTGCCAGCAGAGAGGGCCCAGCCTACGAGCAGTACTTC.